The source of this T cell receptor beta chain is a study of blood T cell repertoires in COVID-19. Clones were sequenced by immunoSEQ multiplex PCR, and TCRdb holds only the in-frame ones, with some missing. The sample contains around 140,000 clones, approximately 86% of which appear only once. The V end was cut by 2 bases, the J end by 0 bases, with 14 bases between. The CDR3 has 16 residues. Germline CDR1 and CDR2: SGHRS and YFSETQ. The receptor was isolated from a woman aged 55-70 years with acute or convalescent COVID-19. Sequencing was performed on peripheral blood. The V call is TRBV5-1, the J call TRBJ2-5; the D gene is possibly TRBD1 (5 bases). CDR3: CASSLSVQGNQETQYF. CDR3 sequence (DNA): TGCGCCAGCAGCTTAAGTGTTCAGGGTAACCAAGAGACCCAGTACTTC.